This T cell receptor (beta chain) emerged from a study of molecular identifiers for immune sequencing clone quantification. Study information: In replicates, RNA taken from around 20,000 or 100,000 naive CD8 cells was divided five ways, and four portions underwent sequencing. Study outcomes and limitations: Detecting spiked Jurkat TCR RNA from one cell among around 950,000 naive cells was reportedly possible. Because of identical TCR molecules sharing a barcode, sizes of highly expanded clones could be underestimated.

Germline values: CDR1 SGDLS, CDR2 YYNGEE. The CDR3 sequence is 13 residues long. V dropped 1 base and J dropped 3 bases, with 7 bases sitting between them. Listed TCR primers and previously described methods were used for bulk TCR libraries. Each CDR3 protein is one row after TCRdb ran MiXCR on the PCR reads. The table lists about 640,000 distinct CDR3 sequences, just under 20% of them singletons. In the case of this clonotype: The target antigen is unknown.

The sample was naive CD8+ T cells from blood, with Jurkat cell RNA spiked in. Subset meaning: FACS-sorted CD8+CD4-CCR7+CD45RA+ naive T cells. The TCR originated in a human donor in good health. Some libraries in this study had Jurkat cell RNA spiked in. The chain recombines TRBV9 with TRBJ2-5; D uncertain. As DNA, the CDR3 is TGTGCCAGCAGCGTACGGTGGGAAGAGACCCAGTACTTC. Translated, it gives CASSVRWEETQYF.